Each of the 19 T cell receptor beta chains below was sequenced from the same sample in a study of T cells in Graves' hyperthyroidism and ophthalmopathy. Authors of the study amplified TCR beta CDR3 regions from RNA transcripts. First-round RT-PCR with HTBI primers amplified the TCR CDR3 region. TCRdb re-derived calls from the multiplex PCR reads in MiXCR, one entry per CDR3 protein. The table lists 500,000 or so distinct CDR3 sequences, around 15% of them singletons, with less than 30% in the top ten. Sequencing used blood. These receptors all come from a woman under 40 with Graves' ophthalmopathy.

This clonotype has ten or more counts. J is TRBJ2-1 and V is TRBV5-1; TRBD2 agrees at 10 bases. V lost 5 bases, J lost 3 bases, and 8 bases stayed unmatched. Germline values: CDR1 SGHRS, CDR2 YFSETQ. The CDR3 covers 16 residues. CDR3 in amino acids: CASRSSGSRIYNEQFF. CDR3 DNA: TGCGCCAGCAGGTCTAGCGGGAGTCGGATCTACAATGAGCAGTTCTTC. The full variable domain, with the rest looked up from reference TRBV5-1 and TRBJ2-1, is KAGVTQTPRYLIKTRGQQVTLSCSPISGHRSVSWYQQTPGQGLQFLFEYFSETQRNKGNFPGRFSGRQFSNSRSEMNVSTLELGDSALYLCASRSSGSRIYNEQFFGPGTRLTVL.

CDR3 amino acids: CASSGAGSREYNEQFF. CDR3 bases: TGTGCCAGTAGTGGTGCCGGTTCGCGGGAGTACAATGAGCAGTTCTTC. This chain joins TRBV19 and TRBJ2-1, with 7 bases lining up with TRBD2. The CDR3 length is 16 residues. Germline V CDR1 and CDR2: LNHDA, SQIVND (reference sequence). Unmatched junction bases numbered 11, after V lost 5 bases and J lost 4 bases. Supplemented by reference TRBV19 and TRBJ2-1, the full variable domain reads DGGITQSPKYLFRKEGQNVTLSCEQNLNHDAMYWYRQDPGQGLRLIYYSQIVNDFQKGDIAEGYSVSREKKESFPLTVTSAQKNPTAFYLCASSGAGSREYNEQFFGPGTRLTVL.

This chain links TRBV7-2 with TRBJ2-1; 11 bases map to TRBD2. This CDR3 spans 21 amino acids. Germline V gene data show CDR1 as SGHTA and CDR2 as FQGNSA. Germline trimming cut 3 bases from V and 7 bases from J; bases unmatched to any gene: 23. CDR3 coding DNA: TGTGCCAGCAGCTTTCTCGTTAGTAGCGGGAGGGTCTTGGGGAGGATGAATGAGCAGTTCTTC. Translating it yields CASSFLVSSGRVLGRMNEQFF.

This clonotype has just a few counts. The rearrangement uses TRBV6-5 and TRBJ1-1; no definite D call. V was trimmed by 0 bases and J by 1 base, leaving 12 bases between them. CDR3 length: 16 amino acids. Per the germline V gene, CDR1 is MNHEY and CDR2 is SVGAGI. CDR3 loop: CASSYSKGRPNTEAFF. Written as DNA, the CDR3 is TGTGCCAGCAGTTACTCGAAAGGGCGGCCGAACACTGAAGCTTTCTTT.

This clonotype occurred a few times. This chain uses TRBV5-1 with TRBJ2-5, with D possibly called TRBD1 or TRBD2 (5 bases each). The germline V gene encodes CDR1 SGHRS and CDR2 YFSETQ. The V and J ends lost 0 bases and 9 bases respectively, with 12 bases between them. The CDR3 runs 13 residues. The CDR3 coding sequence is TGCGCCAGCAGCTTGGGGACTGAAGGGGCCCAGTACTTC. Amino acids: CASSLGTEGAQYF. Variable domain in full (rest from reference TRBV5-1 and TRBJ2-5): KAGVTQTPRYLIKTRGQQVTLSCSPISGHRSVSWYQQTPGQGLQFLFEYFSETQRNKGNFPGRFSGRQFSNSRSEMNVSTLELGDSALYLCASSLGTEGAQYFGPGTRLLVL.

The chain couples TRBV20-1 to TRBJ2-1; 9 bases are shared with TRBD2. The length of the CDR3 is 17 residues. V gave up 0 bases and J gave up 10 bases; unmatched junction bases: 16. CDR1 and CDR2 from the germline V gene are DFQATT and SNEGSKA (reference sequence). CDR3 sequence reads: CSARDLGVAGVYGEQFF. DNA of the CDR3: TGCAGTGCTAGAGATCTTGGAGTAGCGGGAGTATATGGGGAGCAGTTCTTC.

This clonotype was found many times. The J gene is TRBJ2-7, the V gene TRBV20-1, with D uncertain. V was shortened by 6 bases and J by 5 bases, with 14 bases between the two germline ends. The CDR3 spans 12 residues. CDR1 is DFQATT and CDR2 is SNEGSKA in the germline V gene (reference sequence). The CDR3 DNA follows: TGCAGTGCATGGGATGGGGTCAACGAGCAGTACTTC. Amino acids: CSAWDGVNEQYF.

The chain is built from TRBV4-1 and TRBJ2-7; D is uncertain. This CDR3 region has 14 residues. V was pared by 4 bases and J by 4 bases, with 14 bases between. Germline CDR1 and CDR2: MGHRA and YSYEKL. DNA of the CDR3: TGCGCCAGCAGCCCCGAAGGGCGCGAATACGAGCAGTACTTC. Its translation: CASSPEGREYEQYF.

Details on this clonotype: This CDR3 fails to terminate in the conserved phenylalanine or tryptophan, so it likely reflects a read error. This chain connects TRBV29-1 to TRBJ1-5, with D possibly TRBD1 on 5 matching bases. V shed 3 bases and J shed 5 bases, with 23 bases lying between them. The CDR3 has 17 residues. Germline values: CDR1 SQVTM, CDR2 ANQGSEA. In nucleotides, the CDR3 is TGCAGCGTTGAGTGGGCGCTTCTAGACAGAGATTATCAGCCCCAGCATTCT. Its protein product is CSVEWALLDRDYQPQHS.

There are many counts of this clonotype. The V and J genes are TRBV28 and TRBJ2-7; D uncertain. The germline gives CDR1 MDHEN, CDR2 SYDVKM. Trimming cost V 3 bases and J 1 base, with 13 bases left between them. CDR3 length: 15 residues. CDR3 sequence (DNA): TGTGCCAGCAGTTTGGTCGGGCTGTTTTCCTACGAGCAGTACTTC. Amino acids: CASSLVGLFSYEQYF.

As regards this clonotype: A much larger clonotype is one base distant, so this may be a read error. The V call is TRBV24-1, the J call TRBJ2-1, with 7 nucleotides matching TRBD2. CDR3 size: 17 residues. Germline V lookup: CDR1 KGHDR, CDR2 SFDVKD. CDR3 amino acids: CATSDPSGGSSYNGQFF. CDR3 bases: TGTGCCACCAGTGACCCATCGGGGGGAAGCTCCTACAATGGGCAGTTCTTC.

This clonotype was detected many times. V gene TRBV29-1 combines with J gene TRBJ2-1; TRBD1 or TRBD2 may be the D gene (5 bases each). This CDR3 has 15 amino acids. Germline loops: CDR1 SQVTM, CDR2 ANQGSEA. V was cut by 1 base and J by 8 bases, with 18 bases left in between. For the CDR3, the DNA is TGCAGCGTTGAAGGGGTAGAGGGACGTGAGGATGAGCAGTTCTTC. It is translated as CSVEGVEGREDEQFF.

The table lists this clonotype with many counts. The chain joins TRBV28 to TRBJ1-2, with D possibly matching TRBD1 (5 bases). In germline, CDR1 is MDHEN, CDR2 SYDVKM. V was shortened by 7 bases and J by 8 bases, with 20 bases between the two germline ends. The CDR3 has 14 amino acids. CDR3 sequence: CASNEGTALKGYTF. The CDR3 region has the DNA TGTGCCAGCAACGAAGGGACCGCCCTTAAGGGCTACACCTTC.

This clonotype was recorded a few times. No conserved phenylalanine or tryptophan is present at the end of the CDR3, so a read error is the likely explanation. This chain uses TRBV5-1 with TRBJ2-1; D is possibly TRBD1 or TRBD2 (5 bases each). The ends were cut back, 0 bases at V and 0 bases at J, with 10 bases in the middle. Germline V gene data show CDR1 as SGHRS and CDR2 as YFSETQ. This CDR3 is 16 amino acids long. CDR3 sequence reads: CASSLDPGSSYNEQFL. CDR3 nucleotides: TGCGCCAGCAGCTTGGATCCAGGGAGCTCCTACAATGAGCAGTTCCTC.

This clonotype was seen many times. CDR3 in amino acids: CASSQVAGENTEAFF. The CDR3 bases are TGTGCCAGCAGCCAAGTTGCAGGGGAGAACACTGAAGCTTTCTTT. The chain combines TRBV3-1 with TRBJ1-1; maybe TRBD1 (6 bases). The CDR3 contains 15 residues. Germline assignment: CDR1 LGHDT and CDR2 YNNKEL (reference sequence). V was trimmed by 1 base and J by 1 base, leaving 10 bases between them.

This clonotype was observed a few times. V is TRBV11-2 and J is TRBJ2-7, with D tentatively TRBD1 (6 bases). V lost 5 bases and J lost 3, with 14 bases in between. The CDR3 covers 14 residues. Germline loops: CDR1 SGHAT, CDR2 FQNNGV. The CDR3, as DNA: TGTGCCAGCAGCGCTCCGAACAGGGTCTACGAGCAGTACTTC. Its protein product is CASSAPNRVYEQYF.

Many counts were recorded for this clonotype. The chain is built from TRBV10-3 and TRBJ2-3; tentative D call: TRBD1 (6 bases). The germline V and J ends were trimmed by 6 bases and 2 bases, with 15 bases remaining between them. The CDR3 contains 15 residues. Looked up from germline, CDR1 is ENHRY and CDR2 is SYGVKD. The CDR3 loop reads CAIRLTGGSTDTQYF. CDR3 coding DNA: TGTGCCATCAGACTGACAGGAGGCTCCACAGATACGCAGTATTTT.

The rearrangement links TRBV24-1 to TRBJ2-7, with a tentative D call TRBD2 (5 bases). V was cut by 5 bases and J by 2 bases, with 18 bases left in between. The CDR3 sequence is 16 residues long. Germline V gives CDR1 KGHDR, CDR2 SFDVKD. CDR3 loop: CATSGPAKEDPYEQYF. In DNA form, the CDR3 reads TGTGCCACCAGTGGTCCGGCGAAGGAGGACCCCTACGAGCAGTACTTC.

There are many counts of this clonotype. The chain uses TRBV11-1 and TRBJ2-7; 12 bases are shared with TRBD2. The trim removed 3 bases at V and 5 bases at J, leaving 5 bases unmatched. Germline V gene lookup returns CDR1 SGHAT and CDR2 FQDESV (reference sequence). The CDR3 has 15 amino acids. The CDR3: CASSFRLAGEDEQYF. The CDR3 coding sequence is TGTGCCAGCAGCTTCCGACTAGCGGGAGAGGACGAGCAGTACTTC.